Each of the 20 T cell receptor beta chains below was sequenced from the same sample in a study of long-term antiretroviral therapy in people with HIV. A v3.0 immunoSEQ assay was performed at survey level. This table comes from immunoSEQ multiplex PCR, and its TCRdb copy is limited to in-frame clones, with some not included. The table shows 30,000 to 50,000 clones, with less than 90% occurring only once. Sequences were derived from unsorted PBMCs, sampled just before starting antiretroviral therapy. The receptors here all came from a woman younger than 35 with HIV.

The V and J genes are TRBV4-3 and TRBJ2-7; maybe TRBD2 (6 bases). V was trimmed by 4 bases and J by 6 bases, leaving 22 bases between them. The germline V gene has CDR1 LGHNA and CDR2 YSLEER. This CDR3 is 16 amino acids long. CDR3 region: CASSPHTSTTLGEQYF. CDR3 coding DNA: TGCGCCAGCAGCCCCCACACTAGCACAACATTGGGCGAGCAGTACTTC.

The chain uses TRBV6-4 and TRBJ2-1; 9 positions agree with TRBD1. Trimming removed 4 bases from V and 0 bases from J; junction bases left unmatched: 1. The CDR3 runs to 15 residues. In germline, CDR1 is MRHNA, CDR2 SNTAGT. In nucleotides, the CDR3 is TGTGCCAGCAGTGTGGACAGGGGCTCCTACAATGAGCAGTTCTTC. Amino acid sequence: CASSVDRGSYNEQFF.

This chain uses TRBV28 with TRBJ2-3, with 11 bases aligning to TRBD2. CDR3 length: 16 residues. J lost 5 bases, V lost 9 bases, and 13 bases had no gene match. CDR1 MDHEN and CDR2 SYDVKM come from the germline V gene. The CDR3 DNA reads as TGTGCCAGTGAGGAGTGGGGGGGGACTAGCGGAGATACGCAGTATTTT. Translating it yields CASEEWGGTSGDTQYF.

This chain connects TRBV4-3 to TRBJ1-6; D ambiguous. The CDR3 loop spans 15 amino acids. CDR1 and CDR2 from the germline V gene are LGHNA and YSLEER. V dropped 1 base and J dropped 10 bases, with 14 bases sitting between them. In DNA form, the CDR3 reads TGCGCCAGCAGCCAAGCCACGAGGGTACAATCACCCCTCCACTTT. This translates into CASSQATRVQSPLHF.

V usage is TRBV9 and J usage is TRBJ2-7, with D tentatively TRBD2 (5 bases). The CDR3 contains 14 residues. The V end lost 4 bases, the J end lost 2 bases, and 13 bases lay between the germline ends. Germline assignment: CDR1 SGDLS and CDR2 YYNGEE. Here the CDR3 DNA reads TGTGCCAGCAGCCGTGGCGGGCCCACCTACGAGCAGTACTTC. This gives the protein CASSRGGPTYEQYF.

The chain couples TRBV21-1 to TRBJ1-5; the tabulated D call, TRBD1, remains unverified against the DNA. TRBV21-1 is reported as a pseudogene. The CDR3 consists of 13 residues. The CDR3 is CASSTGMNQPQHF. DNA for the CDR3: TGTGCCAGCAGCACAGGGATGAATCAGCCCCAGCATTTT.

This rearrangement joins TRBV27 to TRBJ1-5, with 10 positions matching TRBD1. The CDR3 loop spans 15 amino acids. The germline CDR1 and CDR2 sequences are MNHEY and SMNVEV (reference sequence). V lost 5 bases and J lost 5; bases outside the gene matches: 6. The CDR3 region has the DNA TGTGCCAGCAGTATCGACGGGACAGGGGATCAGCCCCAGCATTTT. This gives the protein CASSIDGTGDQPQHF.

The CDR3 DNA follows: TGTGCCAGCAGCGACCGGGACAGGGGGCGAGAGACCCAGTACTTC. It translates to CASSDRDRGRETQYF. The rearrangement links TRBV7-2 to TRBJ2-5, with 12 bases lining up with TRBD1. Germline lookup yields CDR1 SGHTA and CDR2 FQGNSA. The CDR3 is 15 amino acids. The V gene end was trimmed by 5 bases and the J gene end by 4 bases; junction bases not matched to a gene: 5.

The V and J genes are TRBV5-1 and TRBJ2-1; D perhaps matches TRBD1 (6 bases). This CDR3 has 17 amino acids. Germline V gives CDR1 SGHRS, CDR2 YFSETQ. Trimming cost V 4 bases and J 0 bases, with 17 bases left between them. The DNA of the CDR3 is TGCGCCAGCAGCCACGACAGGCTCACTGACTCCTACAATGAGCAGTTCTTC. Translation gives CASSHDRLTDSYNEQFF.

V and J are TRBV4-1 and TRBJ2-7; no definite D call. The CDR3 has 12 amino acids. CDR1 and CDR2 from the germline V gene are MGHRA and YSYEKL. Between the trimmed V and J ends, which lost 3 bases and 0 bases, there was a span of 3 bases. The CDR3 DNA follows: TGCGCCAGCAGCCATGGCTCCTACGAGCAGTACTTC. It encodes CASSHGSYEQYF.

The chain employs TRBV29-1 and TRBJ1-5; D unclear. The germline V gene encodes CDR1 SQVTM and CDR2 ANQGSEA. The CDR3 length is 13 residues. Trimming took off 6 bases at V and 3 bases at J, with 12 bases between the two ends. The CDR3: CSVGGDSNQPQHF. The DNA of the CDR3 is TGCAGCGTCGGTGGGGATTCCAATCAGCCCCAGCATTTT. Full variable domain (outside the CDR3, taken from reference TRBV29-1 and TRBJ1-5): SAVISQKPSRDICQRGTSLTIQCQVDSQVTMMFWYRQQPGQSLTLIATANQGSEATYESGFVIDKFPISRPNLTFSTLTVSNMSPEDSSIYLCSVGGDSNQPQHFGDGTRLSIL.

In its sample, this clone was seen a few times. V gene TRBV19 combines with J gene TRBJ2-4; 10 positions agree with TRBD2. CDR1 LNHDA and CDR2 SQIVND come from the germline V gene (reference sequence). V was pared by 5 bases and J by 9 bases, with 4 bases of the junction left unmatched. The CDR3 has 13 amino acids. The CDR3 reads CASSEREGSIQYF. As DNA, the CDR3 is TGTGCCAGTAGTGAGCGGGAGGGTTCCATTCAGTACTTC.

This rearrangement joins TRBV5-1 to TRBJ2-7; maybe TRBD1 (7 bases). CDR3 size: 15 residues. V lost 3 bases and J lost 5, with 18 bases in between. Per the germline V gene, CDR1 is SGHRS and CDR2 is YFSETQ. The CDR3 nucleotides read TGCGCCAGCAGCTCCCCTGGAGGGGGCATCCACGAGCAGTACTTC. Translated, it gives CASSSPGGGIHEQYF.

This clone has only a few counts. The V call is TRBV18, the J call TRBJ1-2, with D unclear. Trimming left V 2 bases short and J 8 bases short, with 9 bases between. CDR1 and CDR2 (germline): KGHSH, LQKENI. This CDR3 has 12 residues. CDR3 DNA sequence: TGTGCCAGCTCACCAGGGAAAGAGGGCTACACCTTC. It yields the protein CASSPGKEGYTF.

V and J are TRBV7-2 and TRBJ2-7, with 10 bases that match TRBD1. CDR1 is SGHTA and CDR2 is FQGNSA in the germline V gene. This CDR3 has 15 amino acids. Trimming removed 0 bases from V and 2 bases from J; junction bases left unmatched: 1. The CDR3 sequence is CASSLAGTGAYEQYF. The DNA of the CDR3 is TGTGCCAGCAGCTTAGCGGGGACAGGGGCCTACGAGCAGTACTTC. The variable domain in full, completed from reference TRBV7-2 and TRBJ2-7, reads GAGVSQSPSNKVTEKGKDVELRCDPISGHTALYWYRQSLGQGLEFLIYFQGNSAPDKSGLPSDRFSAERTGGSVSTLTIQRTQQEDSAVYLCASSLAGTGAYEQYFGPGTRLTVT.

The chain links TRBV5-6 to TRBJ2-1; TRBD2 matches at 7 bases. The J segment lost 9 bases and the V segment lost 2 bases, leaving 17 bases of the junction unmatched. The germline CDR1 and CDR2 sequences are SGHDT and YYEEEE. The CDR3 has 17 residues. CDR3 region: CASSLRRGSTQRGEQFF. CDR3 bases: TGTGCCAGCAGCTTAAGGCGCGGGAGTACCCAACGGGGTGAGCAGTTCTTC.

The rearrangement uses TRBV5-1 and TRBJ1-1, with unresolved D. Trimming removed 2 bases from V and 1 base from J, with 9 bases in between. This CDR3 comprises 14 residues. Germline V gene lookup returns CDR1 SGHRS and CDR2 YFSETQ. The CDR3 spells CASSFEPENTEAFF. The DNA for the CDR3 is TGCGCCAGCAGCTTTGAACCAGAGAACACTGAAGCTTTCTTT.

The rearrangement links TRBV11-2 to TRBJ2-7; 8 nucleotides match TRBD2. Germline trimming cut 5 bases from V and 1 base from J; bases unmatched to any gene: 10. The CDR3 is made up of 16 amino acids. Germline lookup yields CDR1 SGHAT and CDR2 FQNNGV. CDR3 coding DNA: TGTGCCAGCAGCCCTACTGCGTCTAGCGGGTCCTACGAGCAGTACTTC. It codes for CASSPTASSGSYEQYF.

The rearrangement joins TRBV28 to TRBJ1-3, with D perhaps matching TRBD1 (5 bases). The CDR3 is made up of 14 amino acids. V lost 3 bases, J lost 2 bases, and 8 bases lay in between. Germline V gene sequence: CDR1 MDHEN, CDR2 SYDVKM. The CDR3 reads CASSFMGPGNTIYF. CDR3 bases: TGTGCCAGCAGTTTTATGGGGCCTGGAAACACCATATATTTT.

The V call is TRBV27, the J call TRBJ2-1, with D unclear. Trimming left V 1 base short and J 7 bases short, with 20 bases between. Per the germline V gene, CDR1 is MNHEY and CDR2 is SMNVEV (reference sequence). The CDR3 is 17 residues long. In nucleotides, the CDR3 is TGTGCCAGCAGTTTATTTTCCTTTTCCCCTGGCGAAAATGAGCAGTTCTTC. Amino acid sequence: CASSLFSFSPGENEQFF.